The T cell receptor beta chain under discussion was sequenced for a study of OX40 agonist ivuxolimab in advanced cancers. Study-wide context: Patients were treated with ivuxolimab, an agonistic anti-OX40 (CD134) antibody. Those enrolled were approximately 78% male, with a mean age of around 57 years and ages from about 20 to 90. Study-wide points: Average numbers of expanded clones were greater in CD8+ T cells than in CD4+. At 0.1 to 3.0 mg/kg, clonal expansion of CD4+ and CD8+ blood T cells had occurred by week 6.

A word on this clone: The antigen remains unidentified.

CDR3 length: 14 amino acids. Germline CDR1 reads MNHEY; CDR2 reads SMNVEV (reference sequence). V dropped 6 bases and J dropped 0 bases, with 11 bases sitting between them. Profiled with immunoSEQ multiplex PCR; TCRdb holds only in-frame clones, not every one. Of 73,000 or so clones in the sample, 82% were seen once. This TCR was sampled from an adult with an advanced solid tumor such as melanoma, head and neck, liver or kidney cancer. The rearrangement uses TRBV27 and TRBJ2-5; possible D gene TRBD2, 6 bases. Specimen: CD4+ or CD8+ T cells sorted from blood, collected in a trial of the OX40 agonist ivuxolimab. The CDR3 loop reads CASSAGPYQETQYF. The CDR3 DNA reads TGTGCCAGCAGCGCGGGGCCGTACCAAGAGACCCAGTACTTC.